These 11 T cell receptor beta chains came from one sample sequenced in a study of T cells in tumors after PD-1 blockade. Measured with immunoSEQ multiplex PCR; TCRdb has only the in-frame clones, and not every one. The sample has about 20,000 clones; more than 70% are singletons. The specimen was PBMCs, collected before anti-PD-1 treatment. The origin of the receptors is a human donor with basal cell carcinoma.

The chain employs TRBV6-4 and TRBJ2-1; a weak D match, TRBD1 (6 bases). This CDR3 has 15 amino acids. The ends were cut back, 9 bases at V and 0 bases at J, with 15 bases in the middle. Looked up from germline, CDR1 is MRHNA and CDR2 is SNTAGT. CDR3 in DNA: TGTGCCAGGCCCAGGGGTGGGAGCTCCTACAATGAGCAGTTCTTC. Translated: CARPRGGSSYNEQFF.

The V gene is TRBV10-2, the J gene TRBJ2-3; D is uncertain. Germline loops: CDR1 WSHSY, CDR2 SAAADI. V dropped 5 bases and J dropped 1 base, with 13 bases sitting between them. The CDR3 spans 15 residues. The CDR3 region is CASSLFGVGTDTQYF. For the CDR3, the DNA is TGCGCCAGCAGTCTATTCGGAGTGGGCACAGATACGCAGTATTTT.

The CDR3 DNA reads TGCAGCGTGGACAGGGGCGTAGAGGTACCTTTCTTT. Translation: CSVDRGVEVPFF. This rearrangement joins TRBV29-1 to TRBJ1-1; 9 bases match TRBD1. This CDR3 region has 12 residues. The germline CDR1 and CDR2 sequences are SQVTM and ANQGSEA. V shed 6 bases, J shed 12 bases, and the junction held 11 bases outside the gene matches.

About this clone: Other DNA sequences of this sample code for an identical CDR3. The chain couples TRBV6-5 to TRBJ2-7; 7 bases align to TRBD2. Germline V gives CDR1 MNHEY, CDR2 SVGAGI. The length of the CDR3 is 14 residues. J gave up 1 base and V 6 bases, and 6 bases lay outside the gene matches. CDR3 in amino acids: CASRPIGGSYEQYF. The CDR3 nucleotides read TGTGCCAGCAGGCCCATCGGGGGGTCCTACGAGCAGTACTTC.

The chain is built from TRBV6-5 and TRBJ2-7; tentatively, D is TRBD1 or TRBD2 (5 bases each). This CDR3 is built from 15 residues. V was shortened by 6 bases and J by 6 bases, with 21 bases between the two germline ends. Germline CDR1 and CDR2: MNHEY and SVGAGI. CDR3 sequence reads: CASRRGRARGSEQYF. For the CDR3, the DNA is TGTGCCAGCAGGAGGGGTCGGGCAAGGGGTAGCGAGCAGTACTTC.

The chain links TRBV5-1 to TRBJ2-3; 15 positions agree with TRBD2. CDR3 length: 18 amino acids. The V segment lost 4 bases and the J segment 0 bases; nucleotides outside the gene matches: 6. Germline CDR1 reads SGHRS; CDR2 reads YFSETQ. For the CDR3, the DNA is TGCGCCAGCAGCGCCGGACTAGCGGGAGGGGGAAGCACAGATACGCAGTATTTT. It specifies CASSAGLAGGGSTDTQYF. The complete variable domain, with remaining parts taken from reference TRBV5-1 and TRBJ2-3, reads KAGVTQTPRYLIKTRGQQVTLSCSPISGHRSVSWYQQTPGQGLQFLFEYFSETQRNKGNFPGRFSGRQFSNSRSEMNVSTLELGDSALYLCASSAGLAGGGSTDTQYFGPGTRLTVL.

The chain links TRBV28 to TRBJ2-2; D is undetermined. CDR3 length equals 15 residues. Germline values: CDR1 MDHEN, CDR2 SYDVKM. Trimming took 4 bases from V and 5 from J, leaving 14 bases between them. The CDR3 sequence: CASSSASFATGELFF. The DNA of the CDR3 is TGTGCCAGCAGTTCGGCCTCTTTCGCTACCGGGGAGCTGTTTTTT. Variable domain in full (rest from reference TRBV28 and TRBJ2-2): DVKVTQSSRYLVKRTGEKVFLECVQDMDHENMFWYRQDPGLGLRLIYFSYDVKMKEKGDIPEGYSVSREKKERFSLILESASTNQTSMYLCASSSASFATGELFFGEGSRLTVL.

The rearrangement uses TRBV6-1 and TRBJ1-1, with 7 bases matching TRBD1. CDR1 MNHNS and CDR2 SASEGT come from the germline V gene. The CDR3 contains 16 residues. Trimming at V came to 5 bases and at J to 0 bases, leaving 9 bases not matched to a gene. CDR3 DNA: TGTGCCAGCAGTAAAGGGATAGACAGGGTGAACACTGAAGCTTTCTTT. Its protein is CASSKGIDRVNTEAFF.

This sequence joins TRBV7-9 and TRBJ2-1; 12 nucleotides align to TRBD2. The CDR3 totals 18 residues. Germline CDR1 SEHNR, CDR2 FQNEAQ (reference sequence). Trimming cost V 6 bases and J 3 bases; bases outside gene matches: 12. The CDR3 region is CASSGEGRGLAGYNEQFF. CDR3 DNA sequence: TGTGCCAGCAGTGGGGAAGGCAGGGGACTAGCGGGCTACAATGAGCAGTTCTTC.

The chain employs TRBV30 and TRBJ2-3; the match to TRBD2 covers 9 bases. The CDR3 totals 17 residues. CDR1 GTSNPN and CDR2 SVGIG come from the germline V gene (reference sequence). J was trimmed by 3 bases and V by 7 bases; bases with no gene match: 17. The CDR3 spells CASTLAGGGYLTDTQYF. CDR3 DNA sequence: TGTGCCTCAACACTCGCGGGAGGGGGCTACCTAACAGATACGCAGTATTTT.

The CDR3 DNA is TGTGCCAGTAGTGTTTACGGGGAGCTGTTTTTT. Its translation is CASSVYGELFF. The V gene is TRBV19, the J gene TRBJ2-2; D not resolved. V was pared by 5 bases and J by 7 bases, with 5 bases between. There are 11 residues in the CDR3. Germline V gives CDR1 LNHDA, CDR2 SQIVND (reference sequence).